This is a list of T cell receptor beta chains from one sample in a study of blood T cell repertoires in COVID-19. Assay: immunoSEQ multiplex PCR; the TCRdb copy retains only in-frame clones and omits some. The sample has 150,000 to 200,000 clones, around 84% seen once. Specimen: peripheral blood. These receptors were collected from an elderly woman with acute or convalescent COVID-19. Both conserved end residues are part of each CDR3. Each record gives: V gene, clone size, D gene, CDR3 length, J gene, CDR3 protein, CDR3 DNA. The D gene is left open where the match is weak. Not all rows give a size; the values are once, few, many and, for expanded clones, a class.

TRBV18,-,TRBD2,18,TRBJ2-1,CASSPGLAASSGYNEQFF,TGTGCCAGCTCACCAGGACTAGCGGCTTCTTCGGGCTACAATGAGCAGTTCTTC
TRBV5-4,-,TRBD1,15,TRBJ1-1,CASRRPGQTNTEAFF,TGTGCCAGCAGGAGGCCGGGACAGACGAACACTGAAGCTTTCTTT
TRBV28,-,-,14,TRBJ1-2,CASSYRFEVYGYTF,TGTGCCAGCAGCTACCGGTTCGAGGTATATGGCTACACCTTC
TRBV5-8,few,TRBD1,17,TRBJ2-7,CASSFGAQRTGGYEQYF,TGTGCCAGCAGCTTCGGAGCTCAAAGGACAGGGGGATACGAGCAGTACTTC
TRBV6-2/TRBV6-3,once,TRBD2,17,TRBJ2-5,CASSSYSRRGTKETQYF,TGTGCCAGCAGTTCCTACTCGCGTCGGGGGACTAAAGAGACCCAGTACTTC
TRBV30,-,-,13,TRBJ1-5,CAWSSGVNQPQHF,TGTGCCTGGAGTTCGGGGGTCAATCAGCCCCAGCATTTT
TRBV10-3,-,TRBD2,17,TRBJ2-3,CAISESGSGSVLHTQYF,TGTGCCATCAGTGAGTCGGGAAGCGGGAGTGTCTTGCATACGCAGTATTTT
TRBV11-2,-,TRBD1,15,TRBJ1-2,CASSLTRTGGNGYTF,TGTGCCAGCAGCCTAACTAGGACAGGGGGCAATGGCTACACCTTC
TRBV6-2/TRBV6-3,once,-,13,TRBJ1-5,CASSYGGNQPQHF,TGTGCCAGCAGTTACGGCGGGAATCAGCCCCAGCATTTT
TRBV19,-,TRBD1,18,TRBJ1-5,CASSIRGQESTGNQPQHF,TGTGCCAGTAGTATAAGGGGACAGGAGAGCACCGGCAATCAGCCCCAGCATTTT
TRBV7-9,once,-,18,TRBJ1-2,CASSSLGGARSPTYGYTF,TGTGCCAGCAGCTCCCTAGGGGGGGCTAGATCCCCTACCTATGGCTACACCTTC
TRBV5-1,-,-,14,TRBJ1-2,CASSFHRGGNGYTF,TGCGCCAGCAGCTTTCATCGGGGAGGGAATGGCTACACCTTC
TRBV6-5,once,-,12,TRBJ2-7,CASSPSSYEQYF,TGTGCCAGCAGTCCCTCTTCCTACGAGCAGTACTTC
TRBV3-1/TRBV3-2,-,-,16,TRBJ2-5,CASSLPLDSIQETQYF,TGTGCCAGCAGCCTCCCGTTAGACAGCATCCAAGAGACCCAGTACTTC
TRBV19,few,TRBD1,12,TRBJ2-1,CASSIPQGAQFF,TGTGCCAGTAGTATCCCTCAGGGGGCGCAGTTCTTC
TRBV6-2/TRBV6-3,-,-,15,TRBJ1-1,CASSPHAGANTEAFF,TGTGCCAGCAGCCCCCACGCAGGGGCGAACACTGAAGCTTTCTTT
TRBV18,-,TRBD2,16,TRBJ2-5,CASSPPGLAGGETQYF,TGTGCCAGCTCACCACCGGGACTAGCGGGTGGAGAGACCCAGTACTTC
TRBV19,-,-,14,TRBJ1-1,CASSIQGGDTEAFF,TGTGCCAGTAGTATACAGGGTGGGGACACTGAAGCTTTCTTT
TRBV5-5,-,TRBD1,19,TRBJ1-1,CASSTGTGKRERRNTEAFF,TGTGCCAGCAGCACCGGGACAGGTAAAAGAGAGCGGCGGAACACTGAAGCTTTCTTT
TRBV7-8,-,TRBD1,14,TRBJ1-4,CASSTDRGREKLFF,TGTGCCAGCAGCACCGACAGGGGGCGGGAAAAACTGTTTTTT
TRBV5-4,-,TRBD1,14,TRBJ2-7,CASSLEGTVSEQYF,TGTGCCAGCAGCTTGGAGGGGACAGTAAGCGAGCAGTACTTC
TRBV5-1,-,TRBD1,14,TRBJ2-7,CASSLQGSSYEQYF,TGCGCCAGCAGCCTACAGGGGAGCTCCTACGAGCAGTACTTC
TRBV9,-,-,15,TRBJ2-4,CASSVGLLAKNIQYF,TGTGCCAGCAGCGTAGGTCTACTAGCCAAAAACATTCAGTACTTC
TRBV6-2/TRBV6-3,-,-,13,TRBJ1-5,CASSYVQTQPQHF,TGTGCCAGCAGTTACGTACAAACGCAGCCCCAGCATTTT
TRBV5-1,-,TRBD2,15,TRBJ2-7,CASSLAGGSFDEQYF,TGCGCCAGCAGCTTGGCTGGCGGGAGTTTCGACGAGCAGTACTTC
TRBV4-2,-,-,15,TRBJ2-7,CASSPPRGGPYEQYF,TGTGCCAGCAGCCCCCCTAGGGGAGGCCCCTACGAGCAGTACTTC
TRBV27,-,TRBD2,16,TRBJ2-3,CASSLKFAGGTDTQYF,TGTGCCAGCAGTTTAAAGTTCGCGGGGGGAACAGATACGCAGTATTTT
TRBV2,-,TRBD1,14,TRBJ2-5,CASSRRQGQETQYF,TGTGCCAGCAGTCGCAGACAGGGTCAAGAGACCCAGTACTTC
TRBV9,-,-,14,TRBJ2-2,CASSVRVLTGELFF,TGTGCCAGCAGCGTCCGGGTCCTAACCGGGGAGCTGTTTTTT
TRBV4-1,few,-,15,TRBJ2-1,CASSQDPSGRERQFF,TGCGCCAGCAGCCAAGATCCTAGTGGTAGAGAGAGGCAGTTCTTC
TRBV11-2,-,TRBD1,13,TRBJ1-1,CASDRGLNTEAFF,TGTGCCAGCGACAGGGGCTTGAACACTGAAGCTTTCTTT
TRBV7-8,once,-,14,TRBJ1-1,CASSSETANTEAFF,TGTGCCAGCAGCTCAGAGACAGCGAACACTGAAGCTTTCTTT
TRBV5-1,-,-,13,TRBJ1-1,CASSLVGRGLAFF,TGCGCCAGCAGCTTGGTCGGGAGGGGTTTAGCTTTCTTT
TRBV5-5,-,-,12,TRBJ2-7,CASSRGNYEQYF,TGTGCCAGCAGCCGGGGAAACTACGAGCAGTACTTC
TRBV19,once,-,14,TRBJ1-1,CASSLRTANTEAFF,TGTGCCAGTAGTTTAAGGACAGCCAACACTGAAGCTTTCTTT
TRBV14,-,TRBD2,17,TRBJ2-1,CASSQGWTAGGLGEQFF,TGTGCCAGCAGCCAAGGTTGGACAGCGGGGGGGCTCGGTGAGCAGTTCTTC
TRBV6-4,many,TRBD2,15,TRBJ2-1,CASSREVAGGNEQFF,TGTGCCAGCAGCCGGGAGGTAGCGGGAGGTAATGAGCAGTTCTTC
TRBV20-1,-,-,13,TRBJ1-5,CSASRGGNQPQHF,TGCAGTGCTAGTAGGGGTGGCAATCAGCCCCAGCATTTT